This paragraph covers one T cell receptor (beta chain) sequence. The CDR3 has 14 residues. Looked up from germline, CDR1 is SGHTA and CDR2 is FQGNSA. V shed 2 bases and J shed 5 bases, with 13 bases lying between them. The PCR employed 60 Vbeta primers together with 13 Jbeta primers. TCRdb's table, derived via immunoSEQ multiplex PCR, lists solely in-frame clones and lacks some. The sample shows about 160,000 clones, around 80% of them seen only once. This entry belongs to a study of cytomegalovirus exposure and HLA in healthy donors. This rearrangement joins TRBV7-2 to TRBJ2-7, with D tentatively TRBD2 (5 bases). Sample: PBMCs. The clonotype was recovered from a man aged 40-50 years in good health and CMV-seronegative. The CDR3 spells CASSLRGTRDEQYF. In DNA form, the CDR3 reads TGTGCCAGCAGCTTACGGGGAACGAGGGACGAGCAGTACTTC.